Below are 3 T cell receptor beta chains sequenced from a single sample in a study of CD8 T cells in ankylosing spondylitis. Using its own MiXCR run on the 5' RACE reads, TCRdb lists one record per CDR3 protein. The sample yields 200,000 to 250,000 distinct CDR3 sequences, about 11% seen once. What was sequenced was blood, either unsorted or a sorted T cell fraction (not recorded which). The source is a male donor with ankylosing spondylitis or in good health (not recorded which).

This clonotype was picked up many times. V and J are TRBV5-1 and TRBJ2-3, with 7 bases lining up with TRBD2. CDR3 length: 15 amino acids. Trimming at V came to 0 bases and at J to 2 bases, leaving 3 bases not matched to a gene. Germline CDR1 is SGHRS and CDR2 is YFSETQ. The DNA of the CDR3 is TGCGCCAGCAGCTTGGTCGCGGGGGACACAGATACGCAGTATTTT. It translates to CASSLVAGDTDTQYF.

The chain recombines TRBV12-3 or TRBV12-4 with TRBJ1-5, with 9 bases identical to TRBD1. This CDR3 is built from 15 residues. The J segment lost 6 bases and the V segment lost 2 bases, leaving 5 bases of the junction unmatched. The CDR3 loop reads CASSLRQGERQPQHF. Here the CDR3 DNA reads TGTGCCAGCAGTTTAAGACAGGGGGAGCGTCAGCCCCAGCATTTT.

This clonotype has just one count. This sequence joins TRBV6-2 or TRBV6-3 and TRBJ2-5; weak D call: TRBD1 (6 bases). Looked up from germline, CDR1 is MNHEY and CDR2 is SVGEGT. Trimming took 6 bases from V and 2 from J, leaving 10 bases between them. This CDR3 comprises 13 residues. CDR3 sequence (DNA): TGTGCCAGCAGGCACAGGGAACAAGAGACCCAGTACTTC. Translating it yields CASRHREQETQYF.